The T cell receptor beta chain under discussion was sequenced for a study of cytomegalovirus exposure and HLA in healthy donors. The PCR contained 60 Vbeta and 13 Jbeta primers. Only in-frame clones appear in the TCRdb table, and some are missing; sequencing was by immunoSEQ multiplex PCR. The sample yields some 190,000 clones, about 86% seen once. Unmatched junction bases numbered 2, after V lost 3 bases and J lost 2 bases. The CDR3 contains 15 residues. The germline CDR1 and CDR2 sequences are SGHRS and YFSETQ. The rearrangement joins TRBV5-1 to TRBJ2-5; 12 bases agree with TRBD2. The receptor's source is a woman between 25 and 40 years old in good health and CMV-seronegative. Sequenced sample: PBMCs. The CDR3 coding sequence is TGCGCCAGCAGCTACGGACTAGCGGGACAAGAGACCCAGTACTTC. It yields the protein CASSYGLAGQETQYF. The full variable domain, completed using reference TRBV5-1 and TRBJ2-5, is KAGVTQTPRYLIKTRGQQVTLSCSPISGHRSVSWYQQTPGQGLQFLFEYFSETQRNKGNFPGRFSGRQFSNSRSEMNVSTLELGDSALYLCASSYGLAGQETQYFGPGTRLLVL.